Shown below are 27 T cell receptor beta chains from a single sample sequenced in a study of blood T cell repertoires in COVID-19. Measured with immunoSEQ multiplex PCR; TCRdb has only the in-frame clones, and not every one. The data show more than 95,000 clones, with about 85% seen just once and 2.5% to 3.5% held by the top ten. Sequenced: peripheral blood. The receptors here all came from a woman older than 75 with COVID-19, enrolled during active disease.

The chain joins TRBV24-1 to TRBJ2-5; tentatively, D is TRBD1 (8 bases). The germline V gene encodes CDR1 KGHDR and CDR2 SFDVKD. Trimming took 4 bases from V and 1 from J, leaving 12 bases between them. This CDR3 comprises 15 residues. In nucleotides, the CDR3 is TGTGCCACCAGTGAGGGGGGGACAGGCCAAGAGACCCAGTACTTC. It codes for CATSEGGTGQETQYF.

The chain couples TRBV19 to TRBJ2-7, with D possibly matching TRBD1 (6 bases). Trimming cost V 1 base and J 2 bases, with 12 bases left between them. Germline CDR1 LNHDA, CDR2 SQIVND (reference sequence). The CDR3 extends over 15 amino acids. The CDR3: CASSIGTGRAYEQYF. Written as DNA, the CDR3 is TGTGCCAGTAGTATAGGCACAGGGAGAGCCTACGAGCAGTACTTC.

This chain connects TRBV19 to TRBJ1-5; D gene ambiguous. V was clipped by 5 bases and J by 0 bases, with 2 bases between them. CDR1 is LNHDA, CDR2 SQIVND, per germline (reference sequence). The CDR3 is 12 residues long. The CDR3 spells CASSYSNQPQHF. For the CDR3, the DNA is TGTGCCAGTAGTTATAGCAATCAGCCCCAGCATTTT. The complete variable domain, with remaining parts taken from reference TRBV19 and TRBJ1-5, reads DGGITQSPKYLFRKEGQNVTLSCEQNLNHDAMYWYRQDPGQGLRLIYYSQIVNDFQKGDIAEGYSVSREKKESFPLTVTSAQKNPTAFYLCASSYSNQPQHFGDGTRLSIL.

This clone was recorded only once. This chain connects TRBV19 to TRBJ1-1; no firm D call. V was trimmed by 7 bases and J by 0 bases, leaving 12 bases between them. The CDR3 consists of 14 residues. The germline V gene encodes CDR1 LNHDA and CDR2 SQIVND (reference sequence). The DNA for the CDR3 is TGTGCCAGTAAGGGTTTGAGGGTGAACACTGAAGCTTTCTTT. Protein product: CASKGLRVNTEAFF.

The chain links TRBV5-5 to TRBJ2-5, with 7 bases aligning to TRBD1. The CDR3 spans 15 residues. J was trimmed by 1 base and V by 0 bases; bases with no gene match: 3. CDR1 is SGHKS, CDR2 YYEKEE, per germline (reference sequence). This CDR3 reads CASSLVGQRQETQYF. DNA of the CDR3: TGTGCCAGCAGCTTGGTGGGACAGCGCCAAGAGACCCAGTACTTC.

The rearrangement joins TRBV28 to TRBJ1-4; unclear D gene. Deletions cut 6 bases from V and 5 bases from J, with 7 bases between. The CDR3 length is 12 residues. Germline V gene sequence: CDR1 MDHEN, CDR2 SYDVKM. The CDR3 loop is CASSPTNEKLFF. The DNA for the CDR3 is TGTGCCAGCAGCCCCACAAATGAAAAACTGTTTTTT.

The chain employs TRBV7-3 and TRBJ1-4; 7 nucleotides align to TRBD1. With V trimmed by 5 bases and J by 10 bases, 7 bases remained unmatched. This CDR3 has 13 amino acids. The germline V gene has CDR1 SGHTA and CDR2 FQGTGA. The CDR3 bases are TGTGCCAGCAGCATCGACAGGGAAGGAAAACTGTTTTTT. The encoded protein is CASSIDREGKLFF.

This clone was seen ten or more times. CDR3 in DNA: TGTGCCAGCAGCCAAGACCCCGTACCCGGGGAGACCCAGTACTTC. This codes for CASSQDPVPGETQYF. The chain carries TRBV4-2 and TRBJ2-5; the D is unclear. Germline CDR1 and CDR2: LGHNA and YNFKEQ. Trimming took 0 bases from V and 5 from J, leaving 13 bases between them. The CDR3 consists of 15 residues.

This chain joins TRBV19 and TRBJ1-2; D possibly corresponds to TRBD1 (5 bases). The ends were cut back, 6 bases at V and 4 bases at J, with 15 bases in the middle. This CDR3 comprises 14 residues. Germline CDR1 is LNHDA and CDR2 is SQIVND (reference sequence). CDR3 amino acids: CASRTQGRSYGYTF. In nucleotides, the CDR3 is TGTGCCAGTAGAACCCAGGGAAGAAGCTATGGCTACACCTTC.

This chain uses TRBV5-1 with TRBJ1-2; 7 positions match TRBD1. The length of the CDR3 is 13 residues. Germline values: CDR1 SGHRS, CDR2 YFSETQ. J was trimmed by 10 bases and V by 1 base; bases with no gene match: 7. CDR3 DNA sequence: TGCGCCAGCAGCTTGTATACAGGGGAGGCCTACACCTTC. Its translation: CASSLYTGEAYTF.

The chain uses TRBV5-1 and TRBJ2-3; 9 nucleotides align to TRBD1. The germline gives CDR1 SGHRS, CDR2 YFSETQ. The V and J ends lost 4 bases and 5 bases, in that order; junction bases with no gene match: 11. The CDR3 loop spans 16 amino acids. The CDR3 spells CASSGGTGWGKDTQYF. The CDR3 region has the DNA TGCGCCAGCAGCGGCGGGACAGGGTGGGGAAAAGATACGCAGTATTTT.

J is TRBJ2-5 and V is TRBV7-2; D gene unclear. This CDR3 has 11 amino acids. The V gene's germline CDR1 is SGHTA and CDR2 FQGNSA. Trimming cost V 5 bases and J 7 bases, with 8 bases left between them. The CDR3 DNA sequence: TGTGCCAGCAGCCCCAGTGGGACCCAGTACTTC. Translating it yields CASSPSGTQYF. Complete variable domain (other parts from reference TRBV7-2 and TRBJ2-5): GAGVSQSPSNKVTEKGKDVELRCDPISGHTALYWYRQSLGQGLEFLIYFQGNSAPDKSGLPSDRFSAERTGGSVSTLTIQRTQQEDSAVYLCASSPSGTQYFGPGTRLLVL.

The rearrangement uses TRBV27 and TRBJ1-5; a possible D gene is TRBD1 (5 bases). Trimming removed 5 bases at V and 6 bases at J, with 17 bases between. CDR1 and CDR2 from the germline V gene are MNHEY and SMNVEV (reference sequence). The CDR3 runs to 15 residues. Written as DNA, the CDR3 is TGTGCCAGCAGTCTAAATAATCAGGGAGGTCAGCCCCAGCATTTT. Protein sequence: CASSLNNQGGQPQHF.

In DNA form, the CDR3 reads TGTGCCAGCAGTCGACAGGGGGCACACTATGGCTACACCTTC. It codes for CASSRQGAHYGYTF. V usage is TRBV28 and J usage is TRBJ1-2, with 10 bases that match TRBD1. V shed 5 bases, J shed 3 bases, and the junction held 3 bases outside the gene matches. This CDR3 region has 14 residues. The V gene's germline CDR1 is MDHEN and CDR2 SYDVKM.

Here the CDR3 reads CASSLKDRDVSNQPQHF. CDR3 nucleotides: TGTGCCAGCAGCTTAAAAGACAGGGATGTGAGCAATCAGCCCCAGCATTTT. This chain uses TRBV11-2 with TRBJ1-5; TRBD1 aligns across 7 bases. Unmatched junction bases numbered 8, after V lost 2 bases and J lost 1 base. The CDR3 has 17 residues. The V gene's germline CDR1 is SGHAT and CDR2 FQNNGV.

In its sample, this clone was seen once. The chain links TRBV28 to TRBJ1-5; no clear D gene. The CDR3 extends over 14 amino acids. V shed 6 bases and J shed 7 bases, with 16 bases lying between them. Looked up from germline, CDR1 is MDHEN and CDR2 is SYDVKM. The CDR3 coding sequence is TGTGCCAGCAGCTACCCGGGGAATTGGCAGCCCCAGCATTTT. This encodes CASSYPGNWQPQHF. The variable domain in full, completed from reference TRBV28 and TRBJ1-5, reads DVKVTQSSRYLVKRTGEKVFLECVQDMDHENMFWYRQDPGLGLRLIYFSYDVKMKEKGDIPEGYSVSREKKERFSLILESASTNQTSMYLCASSYPGNWQPQHFGDGTRLSIL.

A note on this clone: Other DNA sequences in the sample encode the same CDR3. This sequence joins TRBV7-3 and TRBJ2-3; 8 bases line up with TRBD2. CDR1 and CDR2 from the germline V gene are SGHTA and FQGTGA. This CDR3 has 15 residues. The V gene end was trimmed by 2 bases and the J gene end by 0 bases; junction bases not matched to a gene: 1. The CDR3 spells CASSLAGGSTDTQYF. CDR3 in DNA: TGTGCCAGCAGCTTAGCGGGAGGAAGCACAGATACGCAGTATTTT.

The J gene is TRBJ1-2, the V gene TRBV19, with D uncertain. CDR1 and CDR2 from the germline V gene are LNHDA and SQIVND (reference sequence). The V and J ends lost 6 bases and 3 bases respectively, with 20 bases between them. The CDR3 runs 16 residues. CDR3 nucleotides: TGTGCCAGTAGAAACGAGCGACGGAGCGCTGACTATGGCTACACCTTC. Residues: CASRNERRSADYGYTF. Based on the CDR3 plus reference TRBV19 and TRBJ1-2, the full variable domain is DGGITQSPKYLFRKEGQNVTLSCEQNLNHDAMYWYRQDPGQGLRLIYYSQIVNDFQKGDIAEGYSVSREKKESFPLTVTSAQKNPTAFYLCASRNERRSADYGYTFGSGTRLTVV.

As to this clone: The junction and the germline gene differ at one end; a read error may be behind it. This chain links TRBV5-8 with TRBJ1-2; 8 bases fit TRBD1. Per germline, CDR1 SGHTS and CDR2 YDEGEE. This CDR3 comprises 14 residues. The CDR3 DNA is TGTGCCAGCAGTTTGGGACAGGAAGGATATGGCTACACCTTC. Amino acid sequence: CASSLGQEGYGYTF.

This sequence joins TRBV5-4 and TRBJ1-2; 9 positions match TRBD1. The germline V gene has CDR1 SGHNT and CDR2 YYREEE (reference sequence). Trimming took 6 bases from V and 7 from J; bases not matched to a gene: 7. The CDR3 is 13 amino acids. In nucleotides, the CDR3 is TGTGCCAGCACCATACAGGGGGCTTTTGGCTACACCTTC. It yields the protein CASTIQGAFGYTF.

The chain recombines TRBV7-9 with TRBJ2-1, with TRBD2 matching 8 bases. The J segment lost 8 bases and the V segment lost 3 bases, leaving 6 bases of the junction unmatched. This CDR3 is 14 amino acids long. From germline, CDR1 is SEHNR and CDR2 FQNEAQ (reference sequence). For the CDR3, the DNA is TGTGCCAGCAGCTTTAGCGGGATCGGAGATGAGCAGTTCTTC. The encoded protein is CASSFSGIGDEQFF.

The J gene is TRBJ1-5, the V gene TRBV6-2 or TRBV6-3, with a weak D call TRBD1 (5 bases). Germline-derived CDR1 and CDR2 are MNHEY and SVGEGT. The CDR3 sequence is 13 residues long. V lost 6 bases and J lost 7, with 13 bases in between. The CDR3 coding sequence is TGTGCCAGCAGCCATGACAGTTTCCAGCCCCAGCATTTT. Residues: CASSHDSFQPQHF.

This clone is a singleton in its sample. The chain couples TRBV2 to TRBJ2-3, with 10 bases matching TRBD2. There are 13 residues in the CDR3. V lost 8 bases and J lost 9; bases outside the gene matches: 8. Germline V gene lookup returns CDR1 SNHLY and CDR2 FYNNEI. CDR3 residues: CASGNLAGETQYF. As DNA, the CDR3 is TGTGCCAGCGGGAACCTAGCGGGAGAAACGCAGTATTTT.

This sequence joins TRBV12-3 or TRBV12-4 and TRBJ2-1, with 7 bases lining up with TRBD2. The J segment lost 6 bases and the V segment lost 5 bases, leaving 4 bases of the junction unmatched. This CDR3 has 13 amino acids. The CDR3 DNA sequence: TGTGCCAGCAGTCGTCGACTAGCCAATGAGCAGTTCTTC. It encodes CASSRRLANEQFF.

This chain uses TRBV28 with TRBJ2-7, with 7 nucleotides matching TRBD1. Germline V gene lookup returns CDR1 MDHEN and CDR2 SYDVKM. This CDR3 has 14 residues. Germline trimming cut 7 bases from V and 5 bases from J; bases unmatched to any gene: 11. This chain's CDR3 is CASTLWGTDHEQYF. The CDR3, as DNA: TGTGCCAGCACCCTTTGGGGGACAGATCACGAGCAGTACTTC.

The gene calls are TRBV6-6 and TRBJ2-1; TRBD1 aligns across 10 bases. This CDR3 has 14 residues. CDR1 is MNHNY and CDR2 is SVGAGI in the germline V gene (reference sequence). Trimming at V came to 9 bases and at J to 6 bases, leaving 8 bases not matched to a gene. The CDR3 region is CASLRGQGSNEQFF. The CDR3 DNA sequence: TGTGCCAGTCTACGGGGACAGGGGAGCAATGAGCAGTTCTTC.

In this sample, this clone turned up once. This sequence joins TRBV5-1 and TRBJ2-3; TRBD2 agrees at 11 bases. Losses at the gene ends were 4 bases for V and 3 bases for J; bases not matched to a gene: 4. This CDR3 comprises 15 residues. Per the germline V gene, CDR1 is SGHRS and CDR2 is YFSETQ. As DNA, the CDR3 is TGCGCCAGCAGCGGGGGGACTAGCGGTACAGATACGCAGTATTTT. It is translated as CASSGGTSGTDTQYF.